One sample yielded the 19 T cell receptor beta chains listed below, sequenced in a study of blood T cells in healthy people across ages. The second PCR ran roughly 7 to 12 cycles with a sample-barcoded 5' primer and J-beta primers. Via MiXCR, TCRdb re-called the 5' RACE reads, giving one row per CDR3 protein. The data show about 680,000 distinct CDR3 sequences, around 45% seen once. Sample: blood. These receptors were taken from an older woman in good health.

Turning to this clonotype: A junction end diverges from the germline sequence, so it may reflect a read error. This chain connects TRBV20-1 to TRBJ2-2; D is undetermined. The V gene's germline CDR1 is DFQATT and CDR2 SNEGSKA (reference sequence). This CDR3 region has 13 residues. As DNA, the CDR3 is TGCAGTGCTAGAGATTCGAAGACCGGGGAGCTGTTTTTT. This gives the protein CSARDSKTGELFF.

This chain joins TRBV7-3 and TRBJ1-2; D is uncertain. The CDR3 runs 14 residues. Germline V lookup: CDR1 SGHTA, CDR2 FQGTGA. Trimming removed 0 bases at V and 7 bases at J, with 12 bases between. The CDR3 nucleotides read TGTGCCAGCAGCTTAACCCGGGTTCAGAGTGGCTACACCTTC. Its protein is CASSLTRVQSGYTF.

A word on this clonotype: One junction end disagrees with the germline gene, perhaps due to a read error. CDR3 DNA sequence: TGTGCCAGCAGGTACTCGACTTCCTCCACCGAGCAGTACTTC. It yields the protein CASRYSTSSTEQYF. This chain joins TRBV6-5 and TRBJ2-5; D not resolved. Matching the DNA end better, TRBJ2-7 makes the J call doubtful. From germline, CDR1 is MNHEY and CDR2 SVGAGI. This CDR3 is built from 14 residues.

V is TRBV4-2 and J is TRBJ2-3; 9 bases map to TRBD2. The J segment lost 1 base and the V segment lost 0 bases, leaving 14 bases of the junction unmatched. Germline V gene data show CDR1 as LGHNA and CDR2 as YNFKEQ. This CDR3 spans 20 amino acids. CDR3 loop: CASSQEGGAGGRFGTDTQYF. In DNA, the CDR3 is TGTGCCAGCAGCCAAGAAGGTGGGGCGGGAGGGCGTTTCGGCACAGATACGCAGTATTTT.

This clonotype was found a few times. The J gene is TRBJ2-7, the V gene TRBV7-2; D gene ambiguous. V lost 1 base to trimming and J lost 0 bases, with 10 bases between them. Germline CDR1 reads SGHTA; CDR2 reads FQGNSA. The CDR3 runs to 15 residues. The CDR3 reads CASSLGSSSSYEQYF. The CDR3 bases are TGTGCCAGCAGCTTAGGGAGTAGCAGCTCCTACGAGCAGTACTTC.

This clonotype was seen a handful of times. V gene TRBV12-3 or TRBV12-4 combines with J gene TRBJ2-1; 9 bases line up with TRBD2. The CDR3 loop spans 16 amino acids. The V segment lost 8 bases and the J segment 2 bases; nucleotides outside the gene matches: 10. The CDR3 protein is CASSSGLARTYNEQFF. CDR3 nucleotides: TGTGCCAGCTCCTCGGGACTAGCTAGGACCTACAATGAGCAGTTCTTC.

The V gene is TRBV20-1, the J gene TRBJ1-6; D is unresolved. The V gene lost 0 bases and the J gene lost 9 bases, with 9 bases spanning the gap. Germline CDR1 reads DFQATT; CDR2 reads SNEGSKA (reference sequence). There are 13 residues in the CDR3. Here the CDR3 reads CSAREAWGSPLHF. The CDR3 DNA follows: TGCAGTGCTAGAGAAGCCTGGGGTTCACCCCTCCACTTT.

V gene TRBV20-1 combines with J gene TRBJ2-7; D uncertain. The tail of the sequence fits TRBJ2-5 better, so the J call may be wrong. Per germline, CDR1 DFQATT and CDR2 SNEGSKA (reference sequence). CDR3 length equals 12 residues. The CDR3 sequence: CSASWQIETQYF. In nucleotides, the CDR3 is TGCAGTGCTAGTTGGCAGATAGAGACCCAGTACTTC.

The V call is TRBV12-2, the J call TRBJ2-1; the D call of TRBD1 is as the table states it, not checked on the DNA. TRBV12-2 is tagged as a pseudogene. The CDR3 consists of 17 residues. The CDR3 nucleotides are TGTGCAAGTCGCTTAGCGCGGGGGCGGAGCGCAAACAATGAGCAGTTCTTC. Protein product: CASRLARGRSANNEQFF.

This clonotype was counted a single time. J is TRBJ2-3 and V is TRBV20-1; D perhaps matches TRBD1 (6 bases). The CDR3 covers 13 residues. CDR1 is DFQATT and CDR2 is SNEGSKA in the germline V gene (reference sequence). This CDR3 is CGSQGPSTDTQYF. The CDR3 DNA reads as TGCGGTTCACAGGGTCCTAGCACAGATACGCAGTATTTT.

The chain has TRBV5-1 and TRBJ1-4; 8 bases agree with TRBD1. Trimming cost V 4 bases and J 8 bases; bases outside gene matches: 7. The CDR3 consists of 14 residues. Germline assignment: CDR1 SGHRS and CDR2 YFSETQ. The CDR3 sequence is CASSKDRAYEKLFF. For the CDR3, the DNA is TGCGCCAGCAGCAAGGACAGGGCTTACGAAAAACTGTTTTTT.

The CDR3 nucleotides are TGTGCCAGCAGCTTAGATTGGACCGGGGGGTTCTTC. Protein sequence: CASSLDWTGGFF. The V and J genes are TRBV11-2 and TRBJ2-1; TRBD2 might be the D (6 bases). Germline assignment: CDR1 SGHAT and CDR2 FQNNGV. CDR3 length equals 12 residues. V lost 0 bases, J lost 15 bases, and 12 bases lay in between.

V is TRBV6-2 or TRBV6-3 and J is TRBJ2-4; 12 nucleotides line up with TRBD2. The CDR3 spans 15 residues. V lost 5 bases, J lost 14 bases, and 13 bases stayed unmatched. Germline CDR1 MNHEY, CDR2 SVGEGT. This CDR3 reads CASSPPGLAGGGKYF. The CDR3 nucleotides read TGTGCCAGCAGTCCACCGGGACTAGCGGGCGGGGGCAAGTACTTC.

As regards this clonotype: Being one base from a much bigger clone, this may be a read error. The rearrangement uses TRBV7-6 and TRBJ2-5, with D possibly matching TRBD2 (5 bases). Germline values: CDR1 SGHVS, CDR2 FNYEAQ. V shed 3 bases and J shed 11 bases, with 25 bases lying between them. This CDR3 has 16 residues. CDR3 sequence: CASSFSIGEGVNEQYF. The CDR3 DNA reads TGTGCCAGCAGCTTTTCGATCGGTGAGGGAGTCAATGAGCAGTACTTC.

The V gene is TRBV9, the J gene TRBJ2-3, with a weak D call TRBD2 (5 bases). This CDR3 contains 14 residues. Germline V lookup: CDR1 SGDLS, CDR2 YYNGEE. Between the trimmed V and J ends, which lost 10 bases and 4 bases, there was a span of 19 bases. This CDR3 is CAVSRSGGADTQYF. Here the CDR3 DNA reads TGTGCCGTTTCCAGGTCCGGAGGCGCAGATACGCAGTATTTT.

This clonotype was observed many times. The V call is TRBV29-1, the J call TRBJ2-7, with D unresolved. The germline V gene has CDR1 SQVTM and CDR2 ANQGSEA. V lost 6 bases, J lost 7 bases, and 13 bases lay in between. The CDR3 extends over 11 amino acids. The DNA for the CDR3 is TGCAGCGTCCCACCCCGTCATGAGCAGTACTTC. It yields the protein CSVPPRHEQYF.

The chain couples TRBV10-3 to TRBJ1-6; D ambiguous. The CDR3 consists of 13 residues. Trimming took 5 bases from V and 4 from J, leaving 6 bases between them. Germline CDR1 reads ENHRY; CDR2 reads SYGVKD. DNA of the CDR3: TGTGCCATCAGTAACAGATATAATTCACCCCTCCACTTT. It specifies CAISNRYNSPLHF.

The J gene is TRBJ1-2, the V gene TRBV28; D unresolved. Deletions cut 7 bases from V and 4 bases from J, with 16 bases between. The V gene's germline CDR1 is MDHEN and CDR2 SYDVKM. The CDR3 runs 14 residues. The CDR3: CASTQEGIGYGYTF. In DNA form, the CDR3 reads TGTGCCAGCACCCAAGAGGGAATTGGCTATGGCTACACCTTC.

This clonotype appeared a single time. The chain combines TRBV20-1 with TRBJ2-7; 11 positions match TRBD2. The DNA end is more similar to TRBJ2-5, so the J call may be wrong. Per germline, CDR1 DFQATT and CDR2 SNEGSKA (reference sequence). The CDR3 spans 14 residues. In nucleotides, the CDR3 is TGCAGTGCTCTTAGCGGGAGGGCCGGGGAGACCCAGTACTTC. It codes for CSALSGRAGETQYF.